These 15 T cell receptor beta chains share one sample of origin, sequenced in a study of T cell clonality in common variable immunodeficiency. The protocol was immunoSEQ multiplex PCR, while the TCRdb copy is restricted to in-frame clones and leaves out a portion. The data show about 39,000 clones, none appearing only once, with 2.5% to 3% held by the ten largest. The sequencing input was peripheral blood mononuclear cells. Receptor source: a person between 18 and 75 years old in good health.

This clone was picked up many times. The CDR3 end falls 3 residues outside the read, so it is completed with the germline J gene. V gene TRBV30 combines with J gene TRBJ1-1; tentative D call: TRBD1 (5 bases). V was clipped by 2 bases and J by 5 bases, with 15 bases between them. There are 14 residues in the CDR3. The V gene's germline CDR1 is GTSNPN and CDR2 SVGIG (reference sequence). The sequenced CDR3 bases are TGTGCCTGGAGTAAGGGGCTCGGGGGAACTGAA. Its translation: CAWSKGLGGTE. The complete CDR3 reads CAWSKGLGGTEAFF.

This clone was seen many times. The read ends 3 residues early relative to the CDR3; the germline J gene fills the gap. The chain joins TRBV5-4 to TRBJ2-7; 8 nucleotides match TRBD1. The germline CDR1 and CDR2 sequences are SGHNT and YYREEE (reference sequence). CDR3 length: 15 amino acids. V was pared by 1 base and J by 5 bases, with 8 bases of the junction left unmatched. CDR3 in amino acids: CASSLPLGQGDEQYF. Partial CDR3 DNA: TGTGCCAGCAGCTTGCCGTTAGGACAGGGAGACGAG. Full variable domain (outside the CDR3, taken from reference TRBV5-4 and TRBJ2-7): ETGVTQSPTHLIKTRGQQVTLRCSSQSGHNTVSWYQQALGQGPQFIFQYYREEENGRGNFPPRFSGLQFPNYSSELNVNALELDDSALYLCASSLPLGQGDEQYFGPGTRLTVT.

This clone was seen ten or more times. The read comes to an end 3 residues before the CDR3 does, leaving the germline J gene to fill in the end. V and J are TRBV2 and TRBJ2-7; TRBD2 matches 11 bases. Germline V gene sequence: CDR1 SNHLY, CDR2 FYNNEI. CDR3 length: 18 amino acids. V lost 8 bases and J lost 0; bases outside the gene matches: 15. Partial CDR3 DNA: TGTGCCAGCGATGGGGCCGGGACTAGCGGTTTGAGCTCCTACGAG. Encoded protein: CASDGAGTSGLSSYE. The full CDR3 reads CASDGAGTSGLSSYEQYF.

This clone was seen ten or more times. The CDR3 bases that were read are TGTGCCAGCAGCCCCGCAGATGGGACTACCTACGAG. It yields the protein CASSPADGTTYE. In full, the CDR3 is CASSPADGTTYEQYF. The J gene is TRBJ2-7, the V gene TRBV13, with TRBD2 matching 7 bases. The read finishes 3 residues shy of the CDR3 end, and the germline J gene is used to complete it. Germline V lookup: CDR1 PRHDT, CDR2 FYEKMQ (reference sequence). The J segment lost 2 bases and the V segment lost 5 bases, leaving 9 bases of the junction unmatched. The CDR3 consists of 15 residues.

There are a few counts of this clone. CDR3 DNA (partial): TGCAGTGTGGCGAGGACTAGCATCCCCGAG. It translates to CSVARTSIPE. In full, the CDR3 is CSVARTSIPEQYF. The chain joins TRBV20-1 to TRBJ2-7, with 8 bases identical to TRBD2. The read ends 3 residues early relative to the CDR3; the germline J gene fills the gap. Germline CDR1 DFQATT, CDR2 SNEGSKA (reference sequence). J gave up 6 bases and V 7 bases, and 11 bases lay outside the gene matches. CDR3 length equals 13 residues.

A remark on this clone: The CDR3 end lies 3 residues beyond the end of the read and is filled in from the germline J gene. The chain combines TRBV5-5 with TRBJ2-1; D remains ambiguous. The V and J ends lost 4 bases and 1 base respectively, with 12 bases between them. The V gene's germline CDR1 is SGHKS and CDR2 YYEKEE (reference sequence). The CDR3 is made up of 15 amino acids. The sequenced CDR3 bases are TGTGCCAGCAGCCCCCTTCTCGGGTCCTACAATGAG. Residues: CASSPLLGSYNE. The whole CDR3 sequence reads CASSPLLGSYNEQFF.

This clone was counted many times. The CDR3 goes on 3 residues after the read ends, and that part is filled in from the germline J gene. This chain joins TRBV20-1 and TRBJ1-6; no reliable D call. V shed 2 bases and J shed 7 bases, with 12 bases lying between them. Germline-derived CDR1 and CDR2 are DFQATT and SNEGSKA (reference sequence). CDR3 length equals 14 residues. The sequenced CDR3 bases are TGCAGTGCTAGACATCCACAGTCGAATTCACCC. Its translation: CSARHPQSNSP. The entire CDR3 protein is CSARHPQSNSPLHF.

This clone came up many times. The read terminates 3 residues before the CDR3 end, so the remaining end is supplied by the germline J gene. The chain couples TRBV20-1 to TRBJ2-5, with TRBD2 matching over 11 bases. The CDR3 spans 15 residues. With 2 bases clipped from V and 1 base from J, the junction kept 3 bases outside the gene matches. Germline assignment: CDR1 DFQATT and CDR2 SNEGSKA (reference sequence). Partial CDR3 DNA: TGCAGTGCTAGATCGGGACTAGCGGCCCAAGAGACC. This translates into CSARSGLAAQET. In full, the CDR3 reads CSARSGLAAQETQYF.

This clone showed up many times. The read comes to an end 3 residues before the CDR3 does, leaving the germline J gene to fill in the end. This sequence joins TRBV14 and TRBJ2-2; 8 positions match TRBD1. The CDR3 length is 14 residues. The germline CDR1 and CDR2 sequences are SGHDN and FVKESK. Germline trimming cut 4 bases from V and 7 bases from J; bases unmatched to any gene: 5. The DNA read from the CDR3 is TGTGCCAGCAGCCGGACAGGGTGGGTCGGGGAG. This gives the protein CASSRTGWVGE. The full CDR3 protein is CASSRTGWVGELFF.

This clone has ten or more counts. The read ends 3 residues shy of where the CDR3 ends; the end is completed using the germline J gene. The rearrangement links TRBV5-1 to TRBJ1-1; maybe TRBD1 (6 bases). Germline CDR1 and CDR2: SGHRS and YFSETQ. V gave up 2 bases and J gave up 2 bases, with 7 bases separating them. This CDR3 comprises 13 residues. CDR3 protein: CASSLQGNTEAFF. CDR3 DNA, as far as it was read: TGCGCCAGCAGCTTACAGGGAAACACTGAA.

This clone was counted ten times or more. The read terminates 3 residues ahead of where the CDR3 ends, so the germline J gene completes it. This chain joins TRBV7-8 and TRBJ1-5; TRBD1 matches 7 bases. From germline, CDR1 is SGHVS and CDR2 FQNEAQ. CDR3 length: 16 amino acids. The ends lost 1 base at V and 3 bases at J; junction bases unmatched: 6. The part of the CDR3 DNA that was read is TGTGCCAGCAGCTTAGGGGGGACAGTGTCCAATCAGCCC. Translated, it gives CASSLGGTVSNQP. The full CDR3 protein reads CASSLGGTVSNQPQHF. The variable domain in full, with the rest retrieved from reference TRBV7-8 and TRBJ1-5, is GAGVSQSPRYKVAKRGQDVALRCDPISGHVSLFWYQQALGQGPEFLTYFQNEAQLDKSGLPSDRFFAERPEGSVSTLKIQRTQQEDSAVYLCASSLGGTVSNQPQHFGDGTRLSIL.

With respect to this clone: A junction boundary mismatches the germline segment, possibly from a read error. Read data end 3 residues before the CDR3 end; the end is taken from the germline J gene. V gene TRBV5-6 combines with J gene TRBJ2-3, with D maybe TRBD2 (5 bases). Per the germline V gene, CDR1 is SGHDT and CDR2 is YYEEEE. CDR3 size: 14 residues. The CDR3 loop is CASSEDSSTETQYF. The covered CDR3 bases are TGTGCCAGCAGCGAAGACTCTAGCACAGAGACG.

This clone appeared many times. The read comes to an end 3 residues before the CDR3 does, leaving the germline J gene to fill in the end. This sequence joins TRBV29-1 and TRBJ2-1; D might be TRBD2 (6 bases). Per germline, CDR1 SQVTM and CDR2 ANQGSEA. The CDR3 has 15 amino acids. The V end was cut by 3 bases, the J end by 4 bases, with 16 bases between. Partial CDR3 DNA: TGCAGCGTTGAGGGCGGGACTTCTTCTTACAATGAG. Translated: CSVEGGTSSYNE. The complete CDR3 sequence is CSVEGGTSSYNEQFF.

This clone came up many times. Sequencing ends 3 residues short of the CDR3 end; the germline J gene provides the rest. The V gene is TRBV19, the J gene TRBJ2-3; 11 nucleotides agree with TRBD2. This CDR3 is built from 15 residues. From germline, CDR1 is LNHDA and CDR2 SQIVND (reference sequence). Trimming took 3 bases from V and 3 from J; bases not matched to a gene: 2. CDR3 residues: CASSIWTSGTDTQYF. The DNA read from the CDR3 is TGTGCCAGTAGTATCTGGACTAGCGGGACAGATACG.

This clone was found many times. The sequenced part of the CDR3 DNA is TGCGCCAGCAGCTTGGCGAGGGCCGCCAGCACAGATACG. This sequence encodes CASSLARAASTDT. The whole CDR3 reads CASSLARAASTDTQYF. The chain recombines TRBV5-1 with TRBJ2-3; possible D gene TRBD2, 5 bases. The CDR3 is cut off 3 residues early in the read; its end comes from the germline J gene. In germline, CDR1 is SGHRS, CDR2 YFSETQ. The CDR3 has 16 amino acids. V was trimmed by 0 bases and J by 0 bases, leaving 11 bases between them.